Listed here are 24 T cell receptor beta chains from one sample, sequenced in a study of shared clonotypes between healthy human individuals. This table comes from immunoSEQ multiplex PCR, and its TCRdb copy is limited to in-frame clones, with some not included. The table has 800,000 or so clones, roughly 96% seen once. CD45RO-negative, CCR7-selected cells formed the naive CD8 fraction, which excluded terminally differentiated effector memory CD45RA+ cells. Specimen: naive CD8+ T cells sorted from blood. The receptors originated from a man under 40 in good health.

This chain joins TRBV10-3 and TRBJ2-1, with D possibly being TRBD2 (6 bases). The CDR3 spans 13 residues. The V gene's germline CDR1 is ENHRY and CDR2 SYGVKD. V lost 4 bases and J 6 bases, leaving 10 bases between the germline ends. The CDR3 region has the DNA TGTGCCATCAGTGGTAGGGACTTCAATGAGCAGTTCTTC. Its protein is CAISGRDFNEQFF.

The CDR3 region is CASSSPKGNQPQHF. Written as DNA, the CDR3 is TGTGCCAGCAGCTCACCTAAGGGCAATCAGCCCCAGCATTTT. The chain uses TRBV28 and TRBJ1-5; D not resolved. CDR1 is MDHEN and CDR2 is SYDVKM in the germline V gene. Trimming pared 6 bases from V and 2 bases from J, leaving 11 bases between. The CDR3 runs 14 residues.

Note on this clone: Other DNA sequences in the same sample also yield this CDR3. This chain connects TRBV14 to TRBJ2-7; D remains ambiguous. V lost 4 bases and J 3 bases, leaving 10 bases between the germline ends. Looked up from germline, CDR1 is SGHDN and CDR2 is FVKESK. The length of the CDR3 is 13 residues. CDR3: CASSPGSSYEQYF. CDR3 coding DNA: TGTGCCAGCAGCCCAGGTTCAAGCTACGAGCAGTACTTC.

A remark on this clone: Different DNA sequences within this sample yield the same CDR3. V usage is TRBV4-1 and J usage is TRBJ2-1; D call uncertain. Looked up from germline, CDR1 is MGHRA and CDR2 is YSYEKL. This CDR3 has 11 residues. Trimming cost V 5 bases and J 7 bases, with 6 bases left between them. CDR3 residues: CASSVRNEQFF. In nucleotides, the CDR3 is TGCGCCAGCAGCGTTAGAAATGAGCAGTTCTTC.

V and J are TRBV9 and TRBJ2-1; 8 bases match TRBD2. The CDR3 totals 17 residues. V shed 0 bases and J 4 bases; nucleotides not matched to a gene: 9. Germline CDR1 reads SGDLS; CDR2 reads YYNGEE. CDR3 bases: TGTGCCAGCAGCGTAGGCGACCAGCGGGAGAGGTACAATGAGCAGTTCTTC. It is translated as CASSVGDQRERYNEQFF.

The rearrangement links TRBV7-8 to TRBJ2-1; TRBD2 might be the D (5 bases). The V gene's germline CDR1 is SGHVS and CDR2 FQNEAQ. The V end lost 2 bases, the J end lost 0 bases, and 17 bases lay between the germline ends. This CDR3 comprises 18 residues. CDR3 sequence (DNA): TGTGCCAGCAGCTTACCAATCGGACTGGCCCACTCCTACAATGAGCAGTTCTTC. This gives the protein CASSLPIGLAHSYNEQFF.

The rearrangement uses TRBV9 and TRBJ2-1; tentatively, D is TRBD1 or TRBD2 (6 bases each). The germline V gene has CDR1 SGDLS and CDR2 YYNGEE. The CDR3 consists of 13 residues. V gave up 5 bases and J gave up 8 bases, with 14 bases separating them. Here the CDR3 reads CASRGGSPDEQFF. Here the CDR3 DNA reads TGTGCCAGCAGGGGGGGCTCCCCCGATGAGCAGTTCTTC.

The rearrangement uses TRBV6-6 and TRBJ1-1; D is perhaps TRBD1 (5 bases). Trimming removed 4 bases from V and 3 bases from J, with 18 bases in between. The CDR3 length is 16 residues. Germline CDR1 and CDR2: MNHNY and SVGAGI (reference sequence). CDR3 nucleotides: TGTGCCAGCAGTTGGACATTCGATAGCGGCGACACTGAAGCTTTCTTT. The encoded protein is CASSWTFDSGDTEAFF.

This chain connects TRBV27 to TRBJ2-7; D is ambiguous. The germline CDR1 and CDR2 sequences are MNHEY and SMNVEV (reference sequence). The CDR3 is 12 residues long. V gave up 5 bases and J gave up 2 bases, with 7 bases separating them. The CDR3 region is CASSHYPYEQYF. CDR3 coding DNA: TGTGCCAGCAGTCATTATCCCTACGAGCAGTACTTC.

The chain has TRBV6-1 and TRBJ1-1; no definite D call. V gave up 2 bases and J gave up 4 bases, with 11 bases separating them. CDR1 is MNHNS, CDR2 SASEGT, per germline. This CDR3 contains 14 residues. In DNA, the CDR3 is TGTGCCAGCAGTGAATTTTGGCCTCCCACTGAAGCTTTCTTT. Amino acid sequence: CASSEFWPPTEAFF.

V usage is TRBV5-6 and J usage is TRBJ2-5, with 9 bases matching TRBD2. Germline V gene sequence: CDR1 SGHDT, CDR2 YYEEEE. This CDR3 has 15 residues. V was clipped by 5 bases and J by 5 bases; unmatched bases: 10. CDR3 bases: TGTGCCAGCAGACCCGGGGCGGGAGGGCTGGAGACCCAGTACTTC. It encodes CASRPGAGGLETQYF.

The V gene is TRBV5-6, the J gene TRBJ2-6; D is possibly TRBD1 (5 bases). V was shortened by 0 bases and J by 1 base, with 17 bases between the two germline ends. The germline V gene encodes CDR1 SGHDT and CDR2 YYEEEE. The length of the CDR3 is 19 residues. The DNA of the CDR3 is TGTGCCAGCAGCTTGGAGGCCTGGACAAGCTTGTCTGGGGCCAACGTCCTGACTTTC. Translated, it gives CASSLEAWTSLSGANVLTF.

This chain links TRBV16 with TRBJ2-3; D not certain. CDR1 and CDR2 from the germline V gene are KGHSY and FQNENV. This CDR3 contains 15 residues. V lost 4 bases and J lost 6, with 17 bases in between. Here the CDR3 DNA reads TGTGCCAGCAGCCTCATACTCTCCAGAGGCGATACGCAGTATTTT. Encoded protein: CASSLILSRGDTQYF. Supplemented by reference TRBV16 and TRBJ2-3, the full variable domain reads GEEVAQTPKHLVRGEGQKAKLYCAPIKGHSYVFWYQQVLKNEFKFLISFQNENVFDETGMPKERFSAKCLPNSPCSLEIQATKLEDSAVYFCASSLILSRGDTQYFGPGTRLTVL.

The chain carries TRBV29-1 and TRBJ2-7; the D gene is possibly TRBD2 (6 bases). Germline V gene data show CDR1 as SQVTM and CDR2 as ANQGSEA. The CDR3 is made up of 13 amino acids. Deletions cut 5 bases from V and 1 base from J, with 12 bases between. DNA of the CDR3: TGCAGCGTTCCAGCGGGTGCTTCCTACGAGCAGTACTTC. Its translation is CSVPAGASYEQYF.

The rearrangement joins TRBV6-5 to TRBJ1-1; D ambiguous. The CDR3 consists of 13 residues. Germline V gives CDR1 MNHEY, CDR2 SVGAGI. V lost 6 bases and J 0 bases, leaving 8 bases between the germline ends. Here the CDR3 reads CASSPAMNTEAFF. The DNA for the CDR3 is TGTGCCAGCAGCCCCGCCATGAACACTGAAGCTTTCTTT.

V usage is TRBV15 and J usage is TRBJ2-1, with D uncertain. The V and J ends lost 0 bases and 2 bases respectively, with 11 bases between them. Germline lookup yields CDR1 LNHNV and CDR2 YYDKDF (reference sequence). This CDR3 has 16 amino acids. CDR3 region: CATSREGTEAYNEQFF. CDR3 bases: TGTGCCACCAGCAGAGAGGGAACAGAAGCCTACAATGAGCAGTTCTTC.

The chain links TRBV9 to TRBJ2-3, with 14 bases identical to TRBD2. Germline V gene lookup returns CDR1 SGDLS and CDR2 YYNGEE. J was trimmed by 6 bases and V by 3 bases; bases with no gene match: 6. The CDR3 contains 16 residues. CDR3 bases: TGTGCCAGCAGCGCAGGGACTAGCGGGAGACGTGATACGCAGTATTTT. Its protein is CASSAGTSGRRDTQYF.

V and J are TRBV5-1 and TRBJ1-2; possible D gene TRBD1, 5 bases. V gave up 4 bases and J gave up 1 base, with 8 bases separating them. The CDR3 covers 13 residues. The germline gives CDR1 SGHRS, CDR2 YFSETQ. In nucleotides, the CDR3 is TGCGCCAGCAGCACCGACAGTAACTATGGCTACACCTTC. As protein: CASSTDSNYGYTF.

The chain combines TRBV19 with TRBJ2-2; 7 nucleotides line up with TRBD2. Unmatched junction bases numbered 12, after V lost 6 bases and J lost 2 bases. The germline gives CDR1 LNHDA, CDR2 SQIVND (reference sequence). CDR3 length: 17 residues. CDR3 protein: CASSNQAGLGNTGELFF. The CDR3 nucleotides read TGTGCCAGTAGCAACCAGGCAGGACTAGGAAACACCGGGGAGCTGTTTTTT.

This rearrangement joins TRBV19 to TRBJ2-3; no clear D gene. The CDR3 has 14 amino acids. V shed 5 bases and J shed 0 bases, with 9 bases lying between them. Germline CDR1 is LNHDA and CDR2 is SQIVND (reference sequence). The CDR3: CASSPSRSTDTQYF. DNA of the CDR3: TGTGCCAGTAGTCCCAGCCGTAGCACAGATACGCAGTATTTT.

V gene TRBV5-4 combines with J gene TRBJ2-2; 7 nucleotides line up with TRBD2. Germline V gene data show CDR1 as SGHNT and CDR2 as YYREEE (reference sequence). V shed 4 bases, J shed 5 bases, and the junction held 14 bases outside the gene matches. This CDR3 has 17 residues. CDR3 sequence: CASSPAVAGEATGELFF. In DNA form, the CDR3 reads TGTGCCAGCAGCCCGGCCGTGGCGGGAGAAGCAACCGGGGAGCTGTTTTTT.

The chain has TRBV25-1 and TRBJ2-1; TRBD2 matches 9 bases. J gave up 5 bases and V 3 bases, and 11 bases lay outside the gene matches. CDR3 length: 17 amino acids. Germline values: CDR1 MGHDK, CDR2 SYGVNS. The CDR3 loop reads CASSEGRGGRAHNEQFF. The CDR3 coding sequence is TGTGCCAGCAGTGAGGGTCGTGGCGGGAGGGCCCACAATGAGCAGTTCTTC.

This chain joins TRBV21-1 and TRBJ2-7; the table names TRBD2, a call not compared with the DNA. TRBV21-1 is recorded as a pseudogene. This CDR3 has 15 residues. CDR3 protein: CASRTSGRSVYEQYF. As DNA, the CDR3 is TGTGCCAGCAGGACTAGCGGGAGGTCCGTCTACGAGCAGTACTTC.

The chain links TRBV2 to TRBJ2-3; no firm D call. The CDR3 is made up of 12 amino acids. Germline CDR1 reads SNHLY; CDR2 reads FYNNEI. Between the trimmed V and J ends, which lost 10 bases and 1 base, there was a span of 9 bases. In DNA form, the CDR3 reads TGTGCCACCCCTGGGGGCACAGATACGCAGTATTTT. It yields the protein CATPGGTDTQYF.